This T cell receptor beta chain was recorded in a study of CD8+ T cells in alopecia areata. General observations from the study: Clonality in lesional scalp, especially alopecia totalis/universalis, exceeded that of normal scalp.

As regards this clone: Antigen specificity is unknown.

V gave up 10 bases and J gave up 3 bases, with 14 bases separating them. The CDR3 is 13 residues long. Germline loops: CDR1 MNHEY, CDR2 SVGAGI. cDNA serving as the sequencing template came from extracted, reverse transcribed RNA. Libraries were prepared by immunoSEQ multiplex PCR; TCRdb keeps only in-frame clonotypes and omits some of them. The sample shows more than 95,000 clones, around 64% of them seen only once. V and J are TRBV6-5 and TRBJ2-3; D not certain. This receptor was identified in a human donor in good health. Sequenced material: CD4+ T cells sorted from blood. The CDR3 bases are TGTGCCACCCACTCCAGCGTTACAGATACGCAGTATTTT. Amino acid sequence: CATHSSVTDTQYF.